This T cell receptor beta chain is drawn from a study of cytomegalovirus exposure and HLA in healthy donors. Study-wide results and limits: Indistinguishable V segments, including TRBV6-2 and TRBV6-3, were excluded. Listed as cytomegalovirus-associated were 170 or so TCR beta chains. Three of the chains that were CMV-associated were confirmed in vitro to be specific for CMV antigens.

CDR1 and CDR2 (germline): MNHNS, SASEGT. Germline trimming cut 8 bases from V and 7 bases from J; bases unmatched to any gene: 9. The CDR3 extends over 15 amino acids. As for this clone: The antigen is undetermined.

PCR primers comprised 60 Vbeta and 13 Jbeta primers. Profiled with immunoSEQ multiplex PCR; TCRdb holds only in-frame clones, not every one. The sample records approximately 220,000 clones, around 85% being singletons. The V and J genes are TRBV6-1 and TRBJ2-7; the match to TRBD2 covers 15 bases. This TCR was recovered from a girl aged 2-10 years in good health and CMV-seronegative. The sequenced material came from PBMCs. CDR3 protein: CASELPGLAGGEQYF. Written as DNA, the CDR3 is TGTGCCAGCGAGTTACCGGGACTAGCGGGGGGAGAGCAGTACTTC.